This entry lists 26 T cell receptor beta chains sequenced from one sample in a study of blood T cell repertoires in COVID-19. Data came from immunoSEQ multiplex PCR; TCRdb stores just in-frame clones and leaves some out. The table lists tens of thousands of clones, 65% to 90% of them singletons. The sequenced sample consisted of peripheral blood. The receptors here all came from a man aged 50 or older with active COVID-19.

This sequence joins TRBV25-1 and TRBJ2-1; a possible D gene is TRBD2 (7 bases). CDR1 MGHDK and CDR2 SYGVNS come from the germline V gene. V was pared by 4 bases and J by 7 bases, with 17 bases between. The CDR3 consists of 15 residues. In nucleotides, the CDR3 is TGTGCCAGCAGTGGAGGGGGGGCCTTAGGGAATGAGCAGTTCTTC. Protein: CASSGGGALGNEQFF.

The chain has TRBV2 and TRBJ2-3; TRBD2 aligns across 8 bases. The CDR3 has 20 residues. CDR1 and CDR2 (germline): SNHLY, FYNNEI. V shed 0 bases and J 0 bases; nucleotides not matched to a gene: 14. CDR3 sequence reads: CASSEASLAAKYKSTDTQYF. The CDR3 bases are TGTGCCAGCAGTGAAGCTTCACTAGCGGCAAAATACAAGAGCACAGATACGCAGTATTTT. The full variable domain, completed using reference TRBV2 and TRBJ2-3, is EPEVTQTPSHQVTQMGQEVILRCVPISNHLYFYWYRQILGQKVEFLVSFYNNEISEKSEIFDDQFSVERPDGSNFTLKIRSTKLEDSAMYFCASSEASLAAKYKSTDTQYFGPGTRLTVL.

The chain couples TRBV6-1 to TRBJ2-7, with TRBD1 matching 11 bases. Unmatched junction bases numbered 4, after V lost 0 bases and J lost 3 bases. This CDR3 has 16 residues. Germline lookup yields CDR1 MNHNS and CDR2 SASEGT. The chain's CDR3 is CASSEAGQGVVYEQYF. In nucleotides, the CDR3 is TGTGCCAGCAGTGAAGCGGGACAGGGGGTCGTCTACGAGCAGTACTTC.

V gene TRBV7-8 combines with J gene TRBJ1-1; 9 nucleotides match TRBD1. This CDR3 is 18 amino acids long. Unmatched junction bases numbered 8, after V lost 0 bases and J lost 0 bases. The germline CDR1 and CDR2 sequences are SGHVS and FQNEAQ. CDR3 residues: CASSLAHWDRAMNTEAFF. The DNA for the CDR3 is TGTGCCAGCAGCTTAGCGCATTGGGACAGGGCGATGAACACTGAAGCTTTCTTT.

V and J are TRBV18 and TRBJ2-2; D is perhaps TRBD1 (5 bases). Germline V CDR1 and CDR2: KGHSH, LQKENI. There are 15 residues in the CDR3. V was clipped by 3 bases and J by 6 bases, with 14 bases between them. The CDR3 DNA reads as TGTGCCAGCTCACCGGTTACAGGATCAGCCGGGGAGCTGTTTTTT. Encoded protein: CASSPVTGSAGELFF. Based on the CDR3 plus reference TRBV18 and TRBJ2-2, the full variable domain is NAGVMQNPRHLVRRRGQEARLRCSPMKGHSHVYWYRQLPEEGLKFMVYLQKENIIDESGMPKERFSAEFPKEGPSILRIQQVVRGDSAAYFCASSPVTGSAGELFFGEGSRLTVL.

The chain has TRBV6-5 and TRBJ2-2; 7 bases are shared with TRBD2. CDR3 length: 14 amino acids. After removal of 6 bases from V and 5 bases from J, the junction contained 6 bases not matched to a gene. In germline, CDR1 is MNHEY, CDR2 SVGAGI. The CDR3 bases are TGTGCCAGCAGCCCAGGGAGGGGAACCGGGGAGCTGTTTTTT. Translating it yields CASSPGRGTGELFF.

This clone was recorded a few times. This chain connects TRBV19 to TRBJ2-2; 8 nucleotides agree with TRBD2. Germline trimming cut 1 base from V and 4 bases from J; bases unmatched to any gene: 5. The germline V gene has CDR1 LNHDA and CDR2 SQIVND (reference sequence). The CDR3 has 16 amino acids. The CDR3 DNA reads TGTGCCAGTAGTATAGGTTCGGGAGGGGCCACCGGGGAGCTGTTTTTT. This gives the protein CASSIGSGGATGELFF.

The J gene is TRBJ2-2, the V gene TRBV11-3; TRBD1 aligns across 10 bases. Germline loops: CDR1 SGHNT, CDR2 YENEEA. The CDR3 length is 15 residues. Trimming removed 3 bases from V and 5 bases from J; junction bases left unmatched: 3. The chain's CDR3 is CASSLDRGVTGELFF. CDR3 DNA: TGTGCCAGCAGCTTGGACAGGGGGGTGACCGGGGAGCTGTTTTTT.

The genes are TRBV29-1 and TRBJ2-7, with D unclear. V was pared by 6 bases and J by 2 bases, with 14 bases between. The length of the CDR3 is 13 residues. Germline CDR1 SQVTM, CDR2 ANQGSEA. This CDR3 reads CSVARLAAYEQYF. The DNA of the CDR3 is TGCAGCGTGGCCAGACTCGCTGCCTACGAGCAGTACTTC.

The J gene is TRBJ2-3, the V gene TRBV9; tentatively, D is TRBD2 (6 bases). V lost 2 bases to trimming and J lost 5 bases, with 15 bases between them. Germline loops: CDR1 SGDLS, CDR2 YYNGEE. CDR3 length: 15 residues. The CDR3 here is CASSVEDYGGDTQYF. CDR3 DNA sequence: TGTGCCAGCAGCGTTGAGGACTACGGTGGAGATACGCAGTATTTT.

This clone was detected a few times. The chain's CDR3 is CASSRAGGDYGYTF. In DNA, the CDR3 is TGTGCCAGTAGTAGGGCAGGGGGCGACTATGGCTACACCTTC. The V gene is TRBV19, the J gene TRBJ1-2, with TRBD1 identical over 8 bases. This CDR3 contains 14 residues. With 4 bases clipped from V and 3 bases from J, the junction kept 4 bases outside the gene matches. Germline V gives CDR1 LNHDA, CDR2 SQIVND (reference sequence).

The chain combines TRBV4-1 with TRBJ1-1; 8 nucleotides align to TRBD1. This CDR3 has 16 residues. Looked up from germline, CDR1 is MGHRA and CDR2 is YSYEKL. The V and J ends lost 2 bases and 14 bases, in that order; junction bases with no gene match: 19. For the CDR3, the DNA is TGCGCCAGCAGCCAATCAGTTACCAGGGGGCCTCCACGGGCCTTCTTT. It translates to CASSQSVTRGPPRAFF.

The rearrangement joins TRBV12-3 or TRBV12-4 to TRBJ1-5, with a tentative D call TRBD1 (5 bases). The V end lost 3 bases, the J end lost 8 bases, and 5 bases lay between the germline ends. The CDR3 has 11 amino acids. The CDR3: CASSLDKPQHF. The CDR3 bases are TGTGCCAGCAGTTTGGACAAGCCCCAGCATTTT.

The V gene is TRBV7-6, the J gene TRBJ1-4; D is possibly TRBD1 (6 bases). The CDR3 runs 16 residues. The germline gives CDR1 SGHVS, CDR2 FNYEAQ. V was pared by 5 bases and J by 0 bases, with 13 bases between. CDR3 region: CASSRWTDATNEKLFF. The DNA of the CDR3 is TGTGCCAGCAGCCGGTGGACAGATGCAACTAATGAAAAACTGTTTTTT.

The genes are TRBV19 and TRBJ1-4; 8 nucleotides line up with TRBD1. CDR3 length equals 15 residues. With V trimmed by 3 bases and J by 6 bases, 6 bases remained unmatched. The germline CDR1 and CDR2 sequences are LNHDA and SQIVND (reference sequence). The chain's CDR3 is CASSIDRGRDEKLFF. CDR3 DNA sequence: TGTGCCAGTAGTATCGACAGGGGTAGAGATGAAAAACTGTTTTTT.

This clone was picked up a small number of times. Here the CDR3 DNA reads TGTGCCAGCAGCCGAGCCCCCGGGACGGGGGGCTACGAGCAGTACTTC. Translating it yields CASSRAPGTGGYEQYF. This chain uses TRBV27 with TRBJ2-7; TRBD2 matches 7 bases. The germline CDR1 and CDR2 sequences are MNHEY and SMNVEV (reference sequence). The V and J ends lost 6 bases and 3 bases, in that order; junction bases with no gene match: 14. The CDR3 is 16 amino acids.

The chain combines TRBV4-2 with TRBJ2-7; 14 bases are shared with TRBD2. The V and J ends lost 5 bases and 4 bases, in that order; junction bases with no gene match: 4. In germline, CDR1 is LGHNA, CDR2 YNFKEQ. The CDR3 length is 15 residues. The CDR3 here is CASSKGLAGEYEQYF. The CDR3 nucleotides read TGTGCCAGCAGCAAGGGACTAGCGGGGGAATACGAGCAGTACTTC.

Here the CDR3 reads CASSPGLAYEQYF. The CDR3 DNA reads as TGTGCCAGCAGCCCGGGACTGGCATACGAGCAGTACTTC. This chain links TRBV4-2 with TRBJ2-7; TRBD2 is a possible D gene (6 bases). This CDR3 has 13 residues. V lost 4 bases to trimming and J lost 4 bases, with 11 bases between them. Looked up from germline, CDR1 is LGHNA and CDR2 is YNFKEQ.

This clone has just a few counts. The rearrangement uses TRBV5-1 and TRBJ1-1; TRBD1 is a possible D gene (5 bases). CDR3 size: 14 residues. The V gene lost 0 bases and the J gene lost 7 bases, with 13 bases spanning the gap. Germline loops: CDR1 SGHRS, CDR2 YFSETQ. This CDR3 is CASSLDGGALEAFF. The DNA for the CDR3 is TGCGCCAGCAGCTTGGATGGCGGGGCCCTTGAAGCTTTCTTT.

The V gene is TRBV6-2 or TRBV6-3, the J gene TRBJ2-1; 9 bases match TRBD2. The trim removed 5 bases at V and 5 bases at J, leaving 13 bases unmatched. The CDR3 length is 17 residues. The germline V gene encodes CDR1 MNHEY and CDR2 SVGEGT. The CDR3 reads CASSTALDSGRHNEQFF. As DNA, the CDR3 is TGTGCCAGCAGTACGGCCCTTGATAGCGGGAGACACAATGAGCAGTTCTTC.

This rearrangement joins TRBV10-1 to TRBJ1-4; maybe TRBD1 (6 bases). This CDR3 has 18 residues. Germline CDR1 and CDR2: WNHNN and SYGVQD (reference sequence). The V gene lost 8 bases and the J gene lost 3 bases, with 25 bases spanning the gap. Here the CDR3 reads CASVAGQTPNRANEKLFF. CDR3 coding DNA: TGCGCCAGCGTCGCCGGACAGACTCCCAATCGGGCTAATGAAAAACTGTTTTTT.

The rearrangement joins TRBV2 to TRBJ1-2; D is unclear. V lost 9 bases, J lost 2 bases, and 10 bases lay in between. In germline, CDR1 is SNHLY, CDR2 FYNNEI. The CDR3 is 12 residues long. The CDR3, as DNA: TGTGCCAGAGAGAGTTGGAACTATGGCTACACCTTC. Protein product: CARESWNYGYTF.

The chain is built from TRBV12-2 and TRBJ2-7; the table calls TRBD2, which could not be checked here. TRBV12-2 is classified as a pseudogene. This CDR3 comprises 17 residues. CDR3 protein: CASHATPSGELTYEQYF. In DNA, the CDR3 is TGTGCAAGCCACGCTACCCCTAGCGGGGAACTTACCTACGAGCAGTACTTC.

The V and J genes are TRBV12-3 or TRBV12-4 and TRBJ1-1; D unresolved. This CDR3 spans 13 amino acids. V gave up 3 bases and J gave up 1 base, with 6 bases separating them. The CDR3 coding sequence is TGTGCCAGCAGTTTCCAGGAGAACACTGAAGCTTTCTTT. Protein product: CASSFQENTEAFF.

This chain links TRBV28 with TRBJ2-2; the match to TRBD2 covers 10 bases. From germline, CDR1 is MDHEN and CDR2 SYDVKM. The CDR3 spans 17 residues. J lost 5 bases, V lost 4 bases, and 10 bases had no gene match. The CDR3 spells CASSSLAGAPGTGELFF. CDR3 DNA: TGTGCCAGCAGTTCTCTAGCGGGAGCCCCCGGTACCGGGGAGCTGTTTTTT.

This CDR3 reads CASSSGGRWLNTIYF. Written as DNA, the CDR3 is TGTGCCAGCAGTTCCGGGGGGCGATGGCTAAACACCATATATTTT. The chain has TRBV28 and TRBJ1-3; D possibly corresponds to TRBD1 (6 bases). Germline V gene data show CDR1 as MDHEN and CDR2 as SYDVKM. Trimming stripped 4 bases from V and 6 bases from J, with 16 bases between. This CDR3 contains 15 residues.